The present entry profiles one TCR beta chain with its context. This CDR3 region has 13 residues. CDR1 is SQVTM, CDR2 ANQGSEA, per germline. The V and J ends lost 7 bases and 0 bases respectively, with 12 bases between them. These data belong to a study of T cell clones after liver transplantation. This table comes from immunoSEQ multiplex PCR, and its TCRdb copy is limited to in-frame clones, with some not included. The sample holds 99,000 or so clones, 75% to 90% seen once. This specimen was CD4+ T cells from blood, taken before liver transplant. The TCR originated in a human donor who received a liver transplant. The rearrangement links TRBV29-1 to TRBJ1-2; D call uncertain. CDR3 bases: TGCAGCGGGGTAGAGACCACTAACTATGGCTACACCTTC. Translating it yields CSGVETTNYGYTF.